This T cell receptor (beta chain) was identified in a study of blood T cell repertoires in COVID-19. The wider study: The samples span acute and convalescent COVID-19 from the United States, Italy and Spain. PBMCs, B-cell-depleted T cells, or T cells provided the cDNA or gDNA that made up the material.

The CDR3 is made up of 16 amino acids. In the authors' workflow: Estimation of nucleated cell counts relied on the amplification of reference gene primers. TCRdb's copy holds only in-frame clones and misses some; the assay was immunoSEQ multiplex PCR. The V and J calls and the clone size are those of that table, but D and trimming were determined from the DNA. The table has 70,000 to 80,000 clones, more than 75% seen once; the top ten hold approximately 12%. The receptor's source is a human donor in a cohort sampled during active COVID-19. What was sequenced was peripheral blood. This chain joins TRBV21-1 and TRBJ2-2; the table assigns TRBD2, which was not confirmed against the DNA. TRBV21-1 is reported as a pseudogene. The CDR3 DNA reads TGTGCCAGCAGCAAAGGGTCCGAGCCCCGGGCCGGGGAGCTGTTTTTT. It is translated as CASSKGSEPRAGELFF.